The rows below give T cell receptor beta chains drawn from one sample of a study of CD8+ T cells in alopecia areata. The table came from immunoSEQ multiplex PCR; TCRdb's copy has only in-frame clones and leaves some out. The table records some 110,000 clones, roughly 58% of them present only once. The sample here was CD8+ T cells sorted from blood, taken at week 4, from a patient treated with tofacitinib. These receptors were taken from a human donor with alopecia areata. Each CDR3 is given with its conserved first and last residue. D genes are given only for firm matches. Some rows mark clone size as missing; the rest say once, few, many or name a class of expanded clone.

D gene: -
V gene: TRBV19
CDR3 length: 14
clone size: -
J gene: TRBJ2-5
CDR3 DNA: TGTGCCAGTAGGGCCGACGAGATGGGAGAGACCCAGTACTTC
CDR3 protein: CASRADEMGETQYF

D gene: -
V gene: TRBV25-1
CDR3 length: 14
clone size: -
J gene: TRBJ2-1
CDR3 DNA: TGTGCCAGCAGTGCCCAGGGTCCCTACAATGAGCAGTTCTTC
CDR3 protein: CASSAQGPYNEQFF

D gene: TRBD2
V gene: TRBV11-2
CDR3 length: 18
clone size: -
J gene: TRBJ2-5
CDR3 DNA: TGTGCCAGCAGCTTAGAACATAGCGGGGGCCAAACCCAGGAGACCCAGTACTTC
CDR3 protein: CASSLEHSGGQTQETQYF

D gene: TRBD1
V gene: TRBV7-8
CDR3 length: 12
clone size: -
J gene: TRBJ2-1
CDR3 DNA: TGTGCCAGCAGCTTACAGGGGGTCGAGCAGTTCTTC
CDR3 protein: CASSLQGVEQFF

D gene: -
V gene: TRBV27
CDR3 length: 13
clone size: few
J gene: TRBJ2-5
CDR3 DNA: TGTGCCAGCAGTTTAGTAGGAGGAGAGACCCAGTACTTC
CDR3 protein: CASSLVGGETQYF

D gene: -
V gene: TRBV7-2
CDR3 length: 14
clone size: -
J gene: TRBJ1-1
CDR3 DNA: TGTGCCAGCAGCTTGAGGGAGGAAGGCACTGAAGCTTTCTTT
CDR3 protein: CASSLREEGTEAFF

D gene: -
V gene: TRBV6-1
CDR3 length: 12
clone size: -
J gene: TRBJ1-2
CDR3 DNA: TGTGCCAGCAGTCCCTCCCCGTATGGCTACACCTTC
CDR3 protein: CASSPSPYGYTF

D gene: TRBD2
V gene: TRBV9
CDR3 length: 15
clone size: -
J gene: TRBJ2-7
CDR3 DNA: TGTGCCAGCAGCGTAGGAGTACTAGCGGGTGACGAGCAGTACTTC
CDR3 protein: CASSVGVLAGDEQYF

D gene: -
V gene: TRBV29-1
CDR3 length: 10
clone size: -
J gene: TRBJ2-7
CDR3 DNA: TGCAGCGCCCTGATCTACGAGCAGTACTTC
CDR3 protein: CSALIYEQYF

D gene: -
V gene: TRBV4-3
CDR3 length: 15
clone size: -
J gene: TRBJ2-7
CDR3 DNA: TGCGCCAGCAGCCAAGGAAGAGGACAGACCTACGAGCAGTACTTC
CDR3 protein: CASSQGRGQTYEQYF

D gene: -
V gene: TRBV30
CDR3 length: 13
clone size: -
J gene: TRBJ2-7
CDR3 DNA: TGTGCCTGGAGTTCGGAACGACACTACGAGCAGTACTTC
CDR3 protein: CAWSSERHYEQYF

D gene: -
V gene: TRBV10-3
CDR3 length: 13
clone size: few
J gene: TRBJ2-6
CDR3 DNA: TGTGCCGCTCGAACTGAGACATCCAACGTCCTGACTTTC
CDR3 protein: CAARTETSNVLTF

D gene: -
V gene: TRBV29-1
CDR3 length: 11
clone size: -
J gene: TRBJ2-7
CDR3 DNA: TGCAGCGTTGAGCTTCTCTACGAGCAGTACTTC
CDR3 protein: CSVELLYEQYF

D gene: TRBD1
V gene: TRBV27
CDR3 length: 14
clone size: -
J gene: TRBJ2-1
CDR3 DNA: TGTGCCACCCATACAGGGGGCGCATCCAATGAGCAGTTCTTC
CDR3 protein: CATHTGGASNEQFF

D gene: -
V gene: TRBV6-5
CDR3 length: 13
clone size: once
J gene: TRBJ1-5
CDR3 DNA: TGTGCCAGCAGTTACTATAGCAATCAGCCCCAGCATTTT
CDR3 protein: CASSYYSNQPQHF

D gene: -
V gene: TRBV6-5
CDR3 length: 14
clone size: few
J gene: TRBJ2-7
CDR3 DNA: TGTGCCAGCAGTGACAGACTAGTGGGCTACGAGCAGTACTTC
CDR3 protein: CASSDRLVGYEQYF

D gene: -
V gene: TRBV29-1
CDR3 length: 11
clone size: few
J gene: TRBJ2-1
CDR3 DNA: TGCAGCGTTTGGGGTTACAATGAGCAGTTCTTC
CDR3 protein: CSVWGYNEQFF

D gene: -
V gene: TRBV29-1
CDR3 length: 15
clone size: -
J gene: TRBJ2-2
CDR3 DNA: TGCAGCGCCCACAGGCAACCGCGGGCCACCGGGGAGCTGTTTTTT
CDR3 protein: CSAHRQPRATGELFF

D gene: -
V gene: TRBV7-9
CDR3 length: 15
clone size: -
J gene: TRBJ2-2
CDR3 DNA: TGTGCCAGCGCCTGGACACAAGCGAACACCGGGGAGCTGTTTTTT
CDR3 protein: CASAWTQANTGELFF

D gene: -
V gene: TRBV7-9
CDR3 length: 12
clone size: few
J gene: TRBJ1-1
CDR3 DNA: TGTGCCAGCAGCCTTACTCTGCCTGAAGCTTTCTTT
CDR3 protein: CASSLTLPEAFF

D gene: -
V gene: TRBV27
CDR3 length: 16
clone size: -
J gene: TRBJ1-2
CDR3 DNA: TGTGCCAGCAGTTTTGCCGACGGGGGCCCATCCTATGGCTACACCTTC
CDR3 protein: CASSFADGGPSYGYTF

D gene: -
V gene: TRBV5-1
CDR3 length: 14
clone size: few
J gene: TRBJ2-5
CDR3 DNA: TGCGCCAGCAGCTTGGTGGGGGCCCGGGAGACCCAGTACTTC
CDR3 protein: CASSLVGARETQYF

D gene: -
V gene: TRBV5-6
CDR3 length: 12
clone size: few
J gene: TRBJ1-2
CDR3 DNA: TGTGCCAGCAGCTTGGCTGCGGGCGGCTACACCTTC
CDR3 protein: CASSLAAGGYTF

D gene: -
V gene: TRBV5-1
CDR3 length: 14
clone size: -
J gene: TRBJ2-7
CDR3 DNA: TGCGCCAGCAGCTCTCCCGGGACTGCCTACGAGCAGTACTTC
CDR3 protein: CASSSPGTAYEQYF

D gene: -
V gene: TRBV21-1
CDR3 length: 11
clone size: few
J gene: TRBJ2-3
CDR3 DNA: TGTGCCAGCAGCCCGGGGGCTACGCAGTATTTT
CDR3 protein: CASSPGATQYF

D gene: TRBD2
V gene: TRBV6-5
CDR3 length: 14
clone size: -
J gene: TRBJ2-2
CDR3 DNA: TGTGCCAGCAGTTATACAGCGGGGGCCGGGGAGCTGTTTTTT
CDR3 protein: CASSYTAGAGELFF

D gene: -
V gene: TRBV10-3
CDR3 length: 15
clone size: -
J gene: TRBJ2-5
CDR3 DNA: TGTGCCATCAGTGAGTCGGCATCGGATAAAGAGACCCAGTACTTC
CDR3 protein: CAISESASDKETQYF

D gene: -
V gene: TRBV18
CDR3 length: 15
clone size: -
J gene: TRBJ2-2
CDR3 DNA: TGTGCCAGCTCACCACCGAAATGGGACACCGGGGAGCTGTTTTTT
CDR3 protein: CASSPPKWDTGELFF

D gene: -
V gene: TRBV29-1
CDR3 length: 13
clone size: few
J gene: TRBJ2-5
CDR3 DNA: TGCAGCGTTGAGGCGACGGTACAAGAGACCCAGTACTTC
CDR3 protein: CSVEATVQETQYF

D gene: -
V gene: TRBV18
CDR3 length: 13
clone size: -
J gene: TRBJ2-7
CDR3 DNA: TGTGCCAGCTCGCTGACAGGCTTCCGCGAGCAGTACTTC
CDR3 protein: CASSLTGFREQYF

D gene: TRBD1
V gene: TRBV7-9
CDR3 length: 14
clone size: few
J gene: TRBJ2-3
CDR3 DNA: TGTGCCAGCAGCTCCCCGGACAGGATGGATACGCAGTATTTT
CDR3 protein: CASSSPDRMDTQYF

D gene: -
V gene: TRBV13
CDR3 length: 14
clone size: -
J gene: TRBJ2-3
CDR3 DNA: TGTGCCAGCAGTGACAACCTTAGCTCAGATAAGCAGTATTTT
CDR3 protein: CASSDNLSSDKQYF

D gene: TRBD1
V gene: TRBV5-1
CDR3 length: 13
clone size: -
J gene: TRBJ2-7
CDR3 DNA: TGCGCCAGCGGGGAGACAGGGTACGACGAGCAGTACTTC
CDR3 protein: CASGETGYDEQYF

D gene: TRBD1
V gene: TRBV7-6
CDR3 length: 14
clone size: few
J gene: TRBJ1-1
CDR3 DNA: TGTGCCAGCAGCAGACAGGGCGGGGAAACTGAAGCTTTCTTT
CDR3 protein: CASSRQGGETEAFF

D gene: TRBD1
V gene: TRBV11-2
CDR3 length: 14
clone size: -
J gene: TRBJ1-5
CDR3 DNA: TGTGCCAGCAGCCCCGGGACAGGGTATCAGCCCCAGCATTTT
CDR3 protein: CASSPGTGYQPQHF

D gene: -
V gene: TRBV29-1
CDR3 length: 14
clone size: -
J gene: TRBJ2-1
CDR3 DNA: TGCAGCGTCGCGACAGTGCTCTTCAACAATGAGCAGTTCTTC
CDR3 protein: CSVATVLFNNEQFF

D gene: TRBD2
V gene: TRBV7-9
CDR3 length: 16
clone size: -
J gene: TRBJ2-3
CDR3 DNA: TGTGCCAGCAGCTCTCTAGCGGGGGGGAGCACAGATACGCAGTATTTT
CDR3 protein: CASSSLAGGSTDTQYF

D gene: -
V gene: TRBV5-1
CDR3 length: 15
clone size: few
J gene: TRBJ2-3
CDR3 DNA: TGCGCCAGCAGCTTGGCCGACGGAGTCACAGATACGCAGTATTTT
CDR3 protein: CASSLADGVTDTQYF

D gene: TRBD1
V gene: TRBV30
CDR3 length: 13
clone size: -
J gene: TRBJ2-1
CDR3 DNA: TGTGCCTTAGGACAGGGAGGCTACAATGAGCAGTTCTTC
CDR3 protein: CALGQGGYNEQFF

D gene: -
V gene: TRBV4-3
CDR3 length: 15
clone size: once
J gene: TRBJ1-2
CDR3 DNA: TGCGCCAGCAGCCAAGATCGAGAGGACTTCTATGGCTACACCTTC
CDR3 protein: CASSQDREDFYGYTF